A selection of T cell receptor beta chains follows, all from one sample in a study of CD8+CD57+ T cells in acquired aplastic anemia. TCRdb used MiXCR to reprocess the reads, holding one entry per CDR3 protein. This repertoire shows 400,000 to 500,000 distinct CDR3 sequences, 55% to 75% found once; its top ten account for 4%. Sequenced: sorted CD4+, CD8+, or CD8+CD57+ T cells (not recorded which) from PBMCs. The receptor source for this set is a human donor in good health, serving as a control. CDR3s include the opening cysteine and the closing phenylalanine or tryptophan. D genes are given only for firm matches. Clone size is shown for a subset of rows, as once, few, many or a class of expanded clone.

>-|-|TRBV12-3/TRBV12-4|15|TRBJ1-1
TGTGCCAGCAGTTCGACTGCCTATCCGGACACTGAAGCTTTCTTT
CASSSTAYPDTEAFF
>TRBD1|-|TRBV7-3|15|TRBJ1-3
TGTGCCAGCAGCTTACAGGGGGCCGTCTACAACAACATGTATTTT
CASSLQGAVYNNMYF
>TRBD2|-|TRBV7-3|14|TRBJ2-5
TGTGCCAGCAGCGCGAGACTAGCGGGGGAGACCCAGTACTTC
CASSARLAGETQYF
>-|-|TRBV6-5|16|TRBJ2-5
TGTGCCAGCAAGGTAGAAGCGGGACGGGACAAGGAGACCCAGTACTTC
CASKVEAGRDKETQYF
>-|-|TRBV12-5|16|TRBJ2-5
TGTGCTAGTGGTTCCCGCCCGGGGGGCCGGGTGGAGACCCAGTACTTC
CASGSRPGGRVETQYF
>-|once|TRBV19|11|TRBJ2-3
TGTGCCAGTAAAACCACAGATACGCAGTATTTT
CASKTTDTQYF
>-|many|TRBV19|15|TRBJ2-7
TGTGCCAGTAGTAGACTCAATAGGGGCTCCTACGAGCAGTACTTC
CASSRLNRGSYEQYF
>-|-|TRBV7-3|14|TRBJ1-6
TGTGCCAGCAGGTCGGAAGGGGCGAATTCACCCCTCGATTTT
CASRSEGANSPLDF
>-|once|TRBV24-1|13|TRBJ2-5
TGTGCCATCAGTGGGATAGGTGACACGACCCAGTACTTC
CAISGIGDTTQYF
>-|-|TRBV15|16|TRBJ1-5
TGTGCCACCGGCGGGAAACGGGGGGGTTACAATCAGCCCCAGCATTTT
CATGGKRGGYNQPQHF
>TRBD2|few|TRBV24-1|13|TRBJ2-3
TGTGCCACCAGTGACAAGGGACTAGTCCCGCAGTATTTT
CATSDKGLVPQYF
>-|few|TRBV20-1|13|TRBJ2-7
TGCAGTGCTAGAGGTGGGGGCTCCTACGAGCAGTACTTC
CSARGGGSYEQYF
>TRBD1|-|TRBV10-1|15|TRBJ1-2
TGTGCCAGCAGTGTGGGGGCAGGGGGACTCTATGGCTACACCTTC
CASSVGAGGLYGYTF
>-|-|TRBV7-2|15|TRBJ2-1
TGTGCCAGCAGCGCGGGCCTAAGAAAGTACAAGTACTTCTTCTTC
CASSAGLRKYKYFFF
>-|-|TRBV12-3/TRBV12-4|12|TRBJ2-1
TGTGCCAGCACCCCCCTCAGCAATGAGCAGTTCTTC
CASTPLSNEQFF
>TRBD2|few|TRBV7-8|16|TRBJ2-7
TGTGCCAGCAGCCGGGGACTAGCGGGGGAGTCCTACGAGCAGTACTTC
CASSRGLAGESYEQYF
>TRBD1|-|TRBV6-5|12|TRBJ2-1
TGTGCCAGCAATTCCGGGACAGGGAAGGGGTGGTTC
CASNSGTGKGWF
>-|once|TRBV7-2|17|TRBJ1-2
TGTGCCAGCAGCCCTCGGGGAGAGGGCGGCCAAAACTATGGCTACACCTTC
CASSPRGEGGQNYGYTF
>-|-|TRBV7-2|15|TRBJ1-6
TGTGCCAGCAGCCTGGACATGGGGGGCAACGCCCTCCTCCACTTT
CASSLDMGGNALLHF
>-|-|TRBV20-1|13|TRBJ1-1
TGCAGTGCCAACTCTCTCTTCGACACTGAAGCTTTCTTT
CSANSLFDTEAFF
>-|-|TRBV29-1|15|TRBJ1-2
TGCAGCGTTGCGGGGGCGCATAGTTTTGGGTATGGCTACACCTTC
CSVAGAHSFGYGYTF
>-|-|TRBV7-9|14|TRBJ2-2
TGTGCCAGCAGCTTAGCTAGCAGGTCCGGGGAGCTGTTTTTT
CASSLASRSGELFF
>-|-|TRBV5-1|15|TRBJ2-6
TGCGCCAGCAGCTCCCAGCGCTCTGGGGCCAACGTCCTGACTTTC
CASSSQRSGANVLTF
>-|-|TRBV7-2|12|TRBJ2-6
TGTGCCAGCAGAACTAGGGCCAACGTCCTGACTTTC
CASRTRANVLTF
>TRBD1|-|TRBV7-2|14|TRBJ1-2
TGTGCCAGCAGCTCACGACAGGGGGGGTATTCACCCCTCTTC
CASSSRQGGYSPLF
>TRBD2|-|TRBV7-2|17|TRBJ2-5
TGTGCCAGCAGCTCCCCGACTAGCGGGGGGGCTGGAGAGACCCAGTACTTC
CASSSPTSGGAGETQYF
>-|-|TRBV19|17|TRBJ2-7
TGTGCCAGTAGTATAATCCGCAGACCAATTTTTACCTACGAGCAGTACTTC
CASSIIRRPIFTYEQYF
>-|few|TRBV7-3|13|TRBJ2-3
TGTGCCAGCAGTCTTGGAGGCCCGGATACGCAGTATTTT
CASSLGGPDTQYF
>-|-|TRBV11-2|14|TRBJ2-1
TGTGCCAGCAGCTCCGACTCAACCTACAATGAGCAGTTCTTC
CASSSDSTYNEQFF
>-|many|TRBV30|11|TRBJ1-2
TGTGCCTTCGTGGCCTCCTATGGCTACACCTTC
CAFVASYGYTF
>-|-|TRBV12-3/TRBV12-4|14|TRBJ1-3
TGTGCCAGCAGCGTGGAAGGGTCTGGAAACACCATATATTTT
CASSVEGSGNTIYF
>-|-|TRBV9|13|TRBJ1-1
TGTGCCAGCAGCTTTAAACTGAGCACTGCAGCTTTCTTT
CASSFKLSTAAFF
>-|-|TRBV5-1|14|TRBJ1-6
TGCGCCAGCAGCACGAGGATCCACATGAAACCCCTCCACTTT
CASSTRIHMKPLHF
>-|few|TRBV29-1|12|TRBJ2-6
TGCAGCGTAAGGGCTGGGGCCAACGTCCTGACTTTC
CSVRAGANVLTF
>-|-|TRBV7-3|14|TRBJ2-7
TGTGCCAGCAGTCAAACACGCTCGGAGGAGGATGGGAGATTC
CASSQTRSEEDGRF
>-|-|TRBV7-2|15|TRBJ2-5
TGTGCCAGCAGCTTCGGCAAGGGGCAATGGGAGACCCAGTACTTC
CASSFGKGQWETQYF
>-|many|TRBV5-8|16|TRBJ2-6
TGTGCCAGCAGCTTCGACGCGGATCCTGGGGCCAACGTCCTGACTTTC
CASSFDADPGANVLTF
>-|many|TRBV9|14|TRBJ1-2
TGTGCCAGCAGCGTAGGAGGGGTTAACTATGGCTACACCTTC
CASSVGGVNYGYTF
>-|-|TRBV7-9|16|TRBJ2-7
TGTGCCAGCAGCTTAGCGCCAGGGGGGGCCCGTGACTTCCAGTACTTC
CASSLAPGGARDFQYF
>-|-|TRBV5-4|16|TRBJ2-3
TGTGCCAGCAGCTCGATAAAACAGGGTAGCACAGATACGCAGTATTTT
CASSSIKQGSTDTQYF
>TRBD1|-|TRBV20-1|13|TRBJ2-7
TGCAGTGCTAGAGCAATACAGGGGTACGAGCAGTACTTC
CSARAIQGYEQYF
>-|many|TRBV7-2|16|TRBJ1-4
TGTGCCAGCAGCGTTCATCCCCCAGGGAGTAATGAAAAACTGTTTTTT
CASSVHPPGSNEKLFF
>-|-|TRBV29-1|14|TRBJ1-2
TGCAGCGGGACCTCCGGGACATCTCTCTATGGCTACACCTTC
CSGTSGTSLYGYTF
>-|-|TRBV5-1|15|TRBJ2-7
TGTGCCAGCAGCCTAGCCGGGGAGAGCTCCTACGAGCAGTACTTC
CASSLAGESSYEQYF
>-|-|TRBV7-2|11|TRBJ2-1
TGTGCCAGCAGTCTATACGATGAGCGGTTCTTC
CASSLYDERFF
>-|-|TRBV29-1|12|TRBJ1-1
TGCAGCGTTGTGCCCGGGGACACTGAAGCTTTCTTT
CSVVPGDTEAFF
>-|-|TRBV6-8|13|TRBJ2-1
TGCGCCAGTCCGGACCCACCTAGGGATGAGCAGTTCTTC
CASPDPPRDEQFF
>-|-|TRBV15|13|TRBJ1-6
TGTGCCACCAGCGTCGGTGAGGGCTTTGCCCACTACTTT
CATSVGEGFAHYF
>TRBD1|-|TRBV5-1|16|TRBJ1-5
TGCGCCAGCAGCCTAAAACCGGGACAGGGAGGTCAGCCCCAGCATTTT
CASSLKPGQGGQPQHF
>-|-|TRBV2|13|TRBJ2-1
TGTGCCAGCAGTGAGTGTTATGACGATGGGGAGTTGTTT
CASSECYDDGELF
>TRBD1|-|TRBV19|13|TRBJ1-2
TGTGCCAGTACCCAGGACAGGATCGATGGCTACACCTTC
CASTQDRIDGYTF
>-|many|TRBV30|14|TRBJ2-2
TGTGCCTGGAGTGTACGGATTTTGGGCGGGGAGCTGTTTTTT
CAWSVRILGGELFF
>-|-|TRBV10-1|14|TRBJ2-2
TGCGCCAGCAGTCCGGGAGCGAACACCGGGGAGCTGTTTTTT
CASSPGANTGELFF
>TRBD2|few|TRBV4-2|13|TRBJ2-5
TGTGCCAGCAGCTTGGTTGCGGGGGGGACCCAGTACTTC
CASSLVAGGTQYF
>-|-|TRBV6-1|14|TRBJ2-6
TGTGCCAGCGGGGACATCGGCGGGGCCAACGTCCTGACTTTC
CASGDIGGANVLTF